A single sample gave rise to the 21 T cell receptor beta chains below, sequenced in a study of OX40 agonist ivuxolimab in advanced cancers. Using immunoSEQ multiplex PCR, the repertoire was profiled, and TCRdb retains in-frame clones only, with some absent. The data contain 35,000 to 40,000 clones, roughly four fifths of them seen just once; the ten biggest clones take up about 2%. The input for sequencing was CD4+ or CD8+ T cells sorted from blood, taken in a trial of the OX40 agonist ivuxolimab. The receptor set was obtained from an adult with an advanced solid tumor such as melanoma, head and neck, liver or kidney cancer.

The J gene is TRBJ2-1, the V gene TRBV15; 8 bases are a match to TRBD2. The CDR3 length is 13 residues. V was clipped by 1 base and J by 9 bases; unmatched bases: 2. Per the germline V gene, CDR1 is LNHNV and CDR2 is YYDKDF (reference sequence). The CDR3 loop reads CATSRGGLVEQFF. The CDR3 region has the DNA TGTGCCACCAGCAGAGGGGGACTAGTTGAGCAGTTCTTC. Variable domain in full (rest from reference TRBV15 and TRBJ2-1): DAMVIQNPRYQVTQFGKPVTLSCSQTLNHNVMYWYQQKSSQAPKLLFHYYDKDFNNEADTPDNFQSRRPNTSFCFLDIRSPGLGDTAMYLCATSRGGLVEQFFGPGTRLTVL.

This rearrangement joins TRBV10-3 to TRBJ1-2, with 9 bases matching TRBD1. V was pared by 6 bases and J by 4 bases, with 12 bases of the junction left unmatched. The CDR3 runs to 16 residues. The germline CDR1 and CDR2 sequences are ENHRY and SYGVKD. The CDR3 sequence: CAISFNPGQGAYGYTF. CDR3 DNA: TGTGCCATCAGCTTCAATCCGGGACAGGGAGCCTATGGCTACACCTTC.

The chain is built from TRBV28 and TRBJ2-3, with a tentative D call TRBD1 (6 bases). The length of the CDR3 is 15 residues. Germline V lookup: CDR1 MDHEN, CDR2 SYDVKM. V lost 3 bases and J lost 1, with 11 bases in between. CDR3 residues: CASSFTTGRTDTQYF. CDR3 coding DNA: TGTGCCAGCAGTTTCACGACAGGCCGCACAGATACGCAGTATTTT.

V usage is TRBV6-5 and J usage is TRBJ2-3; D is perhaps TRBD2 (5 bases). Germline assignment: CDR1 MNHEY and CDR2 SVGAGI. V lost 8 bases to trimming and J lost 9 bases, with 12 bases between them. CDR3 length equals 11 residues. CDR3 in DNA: TGTGCCAGCGGGATCCGAGGGACGCAGTATTTT. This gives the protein CASGIRGTQYF.

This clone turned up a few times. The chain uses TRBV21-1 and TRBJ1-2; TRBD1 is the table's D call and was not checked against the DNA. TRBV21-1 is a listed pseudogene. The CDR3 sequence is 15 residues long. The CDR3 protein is CASTTLGQGKYGYTF. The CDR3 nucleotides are TGTGCCAGCACGACCCTTGGGCAGGGGAAATATGGCTACACCTTC.

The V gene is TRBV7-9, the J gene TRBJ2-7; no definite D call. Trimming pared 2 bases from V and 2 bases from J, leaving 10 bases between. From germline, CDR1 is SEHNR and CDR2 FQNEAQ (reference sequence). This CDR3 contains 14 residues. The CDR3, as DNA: TGTGCCAGCAGCTTACTCCCGGGCCCCTACGAGCAGTACTTC. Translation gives CASSLLPGPYEQYF.

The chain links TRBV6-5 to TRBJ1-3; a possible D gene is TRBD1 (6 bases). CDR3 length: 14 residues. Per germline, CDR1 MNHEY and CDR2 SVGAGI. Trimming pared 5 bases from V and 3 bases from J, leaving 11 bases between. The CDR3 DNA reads TGTGCCAGCAGTATGAGGGGGTTTGGAAACACCATATATTTT. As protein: CASSMRGFGNTIYF.

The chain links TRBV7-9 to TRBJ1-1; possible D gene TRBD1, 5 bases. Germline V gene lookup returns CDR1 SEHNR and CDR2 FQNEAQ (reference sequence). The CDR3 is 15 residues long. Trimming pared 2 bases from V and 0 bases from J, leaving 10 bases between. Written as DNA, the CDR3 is TGTGCCAGCAGCTTACGGCAGGACATGAACACTGAAGCTTTCTTT. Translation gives CASSLRQDMNTEAFF.

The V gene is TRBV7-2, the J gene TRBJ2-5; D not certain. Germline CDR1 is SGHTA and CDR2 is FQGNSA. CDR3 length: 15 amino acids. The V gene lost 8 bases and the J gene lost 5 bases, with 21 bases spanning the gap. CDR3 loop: CASSRAWAAGETQYF. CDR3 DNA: TGTGCCAGCTCCCGCGCCTGGGCAGCTGGGGAGACCCAGTACTTC.

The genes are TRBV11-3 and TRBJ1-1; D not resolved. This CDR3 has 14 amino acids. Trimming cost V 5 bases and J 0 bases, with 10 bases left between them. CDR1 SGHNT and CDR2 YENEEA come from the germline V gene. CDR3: CASSPRGVNTEAFF. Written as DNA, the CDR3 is TGTGCCAGCAGCCCGCGGGGTGTGAACACTGAAGCTTTCTTT.

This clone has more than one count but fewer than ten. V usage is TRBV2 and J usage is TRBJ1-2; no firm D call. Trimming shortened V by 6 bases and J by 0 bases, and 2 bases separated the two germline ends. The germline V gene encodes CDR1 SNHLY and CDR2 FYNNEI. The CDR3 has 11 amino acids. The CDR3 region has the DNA TGTGCCAGCAGCTCTAACTATGGCTACACCTTC. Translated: CASSSNYGYTF.

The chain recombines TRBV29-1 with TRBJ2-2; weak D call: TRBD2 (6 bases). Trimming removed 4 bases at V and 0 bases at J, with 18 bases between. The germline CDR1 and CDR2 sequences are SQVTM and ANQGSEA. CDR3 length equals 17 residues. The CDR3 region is CSVGTGIGGTNTGELFF. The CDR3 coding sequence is TGCAGCGTTGGAACGGGGATCGGGGGAACGAACACCGGGGAGCTGTTTTTT.

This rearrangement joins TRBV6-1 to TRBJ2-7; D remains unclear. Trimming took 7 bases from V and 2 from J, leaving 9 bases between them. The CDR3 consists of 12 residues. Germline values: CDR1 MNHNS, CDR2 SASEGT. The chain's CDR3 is CASKTETYEQYF. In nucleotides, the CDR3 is TGTGCCAGCAAGACTGAAACCTACGAGCAGTACTTC.

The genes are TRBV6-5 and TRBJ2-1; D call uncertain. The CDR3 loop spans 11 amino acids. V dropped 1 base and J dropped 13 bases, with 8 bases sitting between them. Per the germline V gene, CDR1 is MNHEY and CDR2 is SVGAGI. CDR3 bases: TGTGCCAGCAGTTACTTAGGGAACCAGTTCTTC. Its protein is CASSYLGNQFF.

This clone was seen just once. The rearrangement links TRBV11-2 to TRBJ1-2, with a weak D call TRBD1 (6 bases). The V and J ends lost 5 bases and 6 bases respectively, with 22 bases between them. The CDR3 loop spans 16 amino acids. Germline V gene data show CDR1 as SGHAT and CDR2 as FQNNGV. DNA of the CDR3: TGTGCCAGCAGCGGTTGGGGGGGCTGGGCTAGAGATGGCTACACCTTC. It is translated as CASSGWGGWARDGYTF.

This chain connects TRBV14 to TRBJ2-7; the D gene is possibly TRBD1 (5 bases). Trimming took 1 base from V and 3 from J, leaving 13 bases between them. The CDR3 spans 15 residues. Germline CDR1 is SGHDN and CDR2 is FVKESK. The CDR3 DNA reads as TGTGCCAGCAGCCAAGGTCCGCAGGGTTACTACGAGCAGTACTTC. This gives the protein CASSQGPQGYYEQYF.

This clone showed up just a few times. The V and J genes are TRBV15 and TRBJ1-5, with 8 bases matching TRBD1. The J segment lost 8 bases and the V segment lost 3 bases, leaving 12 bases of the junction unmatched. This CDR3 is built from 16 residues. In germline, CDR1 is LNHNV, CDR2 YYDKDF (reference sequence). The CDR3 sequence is CATSSVGTGADKPQHF. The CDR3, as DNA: TGTGCCACCAGCAGTGTAGGGACAGGCGCCGACAAGCCCCAGCATTTT.

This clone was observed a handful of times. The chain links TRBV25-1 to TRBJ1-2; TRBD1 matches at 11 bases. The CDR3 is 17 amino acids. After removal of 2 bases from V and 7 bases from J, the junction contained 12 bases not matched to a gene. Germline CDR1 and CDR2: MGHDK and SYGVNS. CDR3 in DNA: TGTGCCAGCAGTGAACTTCCCGGACAGGGGGCAAGGAGTGGCTACACCTTC. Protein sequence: CASSELPGQGARSGYTF.

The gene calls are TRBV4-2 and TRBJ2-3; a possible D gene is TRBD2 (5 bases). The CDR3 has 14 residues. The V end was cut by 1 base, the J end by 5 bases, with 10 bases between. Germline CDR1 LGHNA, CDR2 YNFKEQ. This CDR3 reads CASSQGSGRDTQYF. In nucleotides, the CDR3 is TGTGCCAGCAGCCAAGGTTCGGGGAGAGATACGCAGTATTTT.

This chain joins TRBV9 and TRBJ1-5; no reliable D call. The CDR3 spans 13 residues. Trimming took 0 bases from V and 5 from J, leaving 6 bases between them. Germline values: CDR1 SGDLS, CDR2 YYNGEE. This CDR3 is CASSVDGHQPQHF. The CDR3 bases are TGTGCCAGCAGCGTAGACGGGCATCAGCCCCAGCATTTT.

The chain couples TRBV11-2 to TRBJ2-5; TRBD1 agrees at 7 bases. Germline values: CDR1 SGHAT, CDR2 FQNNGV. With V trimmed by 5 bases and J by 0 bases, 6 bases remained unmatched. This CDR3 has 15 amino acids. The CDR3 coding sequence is TGTGCCAGCAGCCCCGTGACAGGGAACCAAGAGACCCAGTACTTC. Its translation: CASSPVTGNQETQYF.